This is a list of T cell receptor beta chains from one sample in a study of blood T cell repertoires in COVID-19. Method: immunoSEQ multiplex PCR; TCRdb's copy keeps in-frame clones and lacks some. Altogether about 180,000 clones are present, about 90% being singletons, with the ten largest covering 1% to 1.5%. The sequenced sample consisted of PBMCs or T cells enriched from blood (not recorded which). These TCRs come from a human donor with acute COVID-19. The donor label of this sample is uncertain. CDR3s include the opening cysteine and the closing phenylalanine or tryptophan. D genes are given only for firm matches. Clone sizes are given selectively: once, few, many, or a class where the clone is expanded.

TRBJ1-2 | TRBV30 | . | TRBD1 | CAWSHLQGAGDGYTF | TGTGCCTGGAGCCACCTCCAGGGGGCAGGGGATGGCTACACCTTC
TRBJ2-1 | TRBV6-5 | . | . | CASSKTGTLGNEQFF | TGTGCCAGCAGTAAAACAGGGACGTTGGGCAATGAGCAGTTCTTC
TRBJ1-1 | TRBV7-5 | . | . | CARSFEGERQGIPGAFF | TGTGCCAGAAGCTTTGAGGGAGAGCGACAGGGGATCCCAGGGGCTTTCTTT
TRBJ1-3 | TRBV13 | . | . | CASSLGQGGNTIYF | TGTGCCAGCAGCTTAGGCCAGGGTGGAAACACCATATATTTT
TRBJ2-7 | TRBV19 | once | . | CASSIQGNSYEQYF | TGTGCCAGTAGTATTCAGGGGAATTCCTACGAGCAGTACTTC
TRBJ2-7 | TRBV6-5 | . | TRBD1 | CASSYSTGFEQYF | TGTGCCAGCAGTTACTCGACAGGGTTCGAGCAGTACTTC
TRBJ2-5 | TRBV18 | . | TRBD2 | CASSTGTSGGKQETQYF | TGTGCCAGCTCAACTGGGACTAGCGGGGGTAAACAAGAGACCCAGTACTTC
TRBJ2-7 | TRBV3-1/TRBV3-2 | . | . | CASSQDLTRDEQYF | TGTGCCAGCAGCCAAGACCTGACTAGGGACGAGCAGTACTTC
TRBJ1-3 | TRBV13 | . | TRBD1 | CASSSDRVSGNTIYF | TGTGCCAGCAGCTCCGACAGGGTCTCTGGAAACACCATATATTTT
TRBJ1-3 | TRBV3-1/TRBV3-2 | . | TRBD1 | CASSQEGQGGNTIYF | TGTGCCAGCAGCCAAGAGGGACAGGGTGGAAACACCATATATTTT
TRBJ2-7 | TRBV12-5 | few | . | CASGLATYEQYF | TGTGCTAGTGGTTTGGCCACTTACGAGCAGTACTTC